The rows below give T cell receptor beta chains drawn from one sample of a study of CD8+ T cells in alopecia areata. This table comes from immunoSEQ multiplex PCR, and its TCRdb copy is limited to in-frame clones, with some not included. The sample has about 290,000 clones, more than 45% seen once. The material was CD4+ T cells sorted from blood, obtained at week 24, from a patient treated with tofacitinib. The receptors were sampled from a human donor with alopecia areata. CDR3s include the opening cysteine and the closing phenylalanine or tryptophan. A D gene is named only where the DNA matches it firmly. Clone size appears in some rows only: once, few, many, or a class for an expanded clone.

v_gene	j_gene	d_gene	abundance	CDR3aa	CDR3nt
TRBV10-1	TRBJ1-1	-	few	CAIIPGQNTEAFF	TGCGCCATCATACCGGGACAGAACACTGAAGCTTTCTTT
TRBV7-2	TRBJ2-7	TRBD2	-	CASSPQLGGGAYEQYF	TGTGCCAGCAGCCCCCAGTTGGGCGGGGGGGCCTACGAGCAGTACTTC
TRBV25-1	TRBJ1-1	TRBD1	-	CASSVRQGLNTEAFF	TGTGCCAGCAGTGTCCGACAGGGGCTGAACACTGAAGCTTTCTTT
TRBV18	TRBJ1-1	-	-	CASSPPSMRGNTEAFF	TGTGCCAGCTCACCCCCCTCCATGCGTGGGAACACTGAAGCTTTCTTT
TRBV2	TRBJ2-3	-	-	CATTWSTDTQYF	TGTGCCACCACTTGGAGCACAGATACGCAGTATTTT
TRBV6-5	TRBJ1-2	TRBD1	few	CASSRTGLRGYTF	TGTGCCAGCAGCCGGACAGGGCTCCGTGGCTACACCTTC
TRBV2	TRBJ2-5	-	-	CASSELSGEETQYF	TGTGCCAGCAGTGAACTTTCGGGGGAAGAGACCCAGTACTTC
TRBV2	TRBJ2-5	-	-	CASSWTDQETQYF	TGTGCCAGCAGTTGGACAGACCAAGAGACCCAGTACTTC
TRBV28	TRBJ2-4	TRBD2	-	CASSFGGTSGNIQYF	TGTGCCAGCAGTTTTGGAGGGACTAGCGGAAACATTCAGTACTTC
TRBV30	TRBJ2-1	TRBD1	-	CAWGPRGNYNEQFF	TGTGCCTGGGGGCCCAGGGGGAACTACAATGAGCAGTTCTTC
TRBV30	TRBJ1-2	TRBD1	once	CAWTWDSYYGYTF	TGTGCCTGGACTTGGGACAGCTACTATGGCTACACCTTC
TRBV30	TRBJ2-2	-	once	CARSRETGELFF	TGTGCCCGGTCCCGGGAGACCGGGGAGCTGTTTTTT
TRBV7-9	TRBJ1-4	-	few	CASRRLEGFNEKLFF	TGTGCCAGCAGACGTCTAGAGGGCTTCAATGAAAAACTGTTTTTT
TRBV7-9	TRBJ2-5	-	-	CASSLQGRETQYF	TGTGCCAGCAGCTTGCAGGGGAGGGAGACCCAGTACTTC
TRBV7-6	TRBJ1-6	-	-	CASSLTNSPLHF	TGTGCCAGCAGCTTAACGAACTCACCCCTCCACTTT
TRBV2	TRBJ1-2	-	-	CASSERTTGGHNTF	TGTGCCAGCAGTGAAAGAACGACAGGAGGACATAACACCTTC
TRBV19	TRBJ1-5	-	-	CASRVLNQPQHF	TGTGCCAGTAGGGTTCTCAATCAGCCCCAGCATTTT
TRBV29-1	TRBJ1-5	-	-	CSVAEGGRNQPQHF	TGCAGCGTTGCGGAGGGCGGGCGCAATCAGCCCCAGCATTTT
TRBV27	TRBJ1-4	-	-	CASTHSGWPNEKLFF	TGTGCCAGCACCCATTCGGGATGGCCTAATGAAAAACTGTTTTTT
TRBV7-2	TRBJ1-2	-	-	CASSLEAALYGYTF	TGTGCCAGCAGCTTAGAGGCAGCGCTCTATGGCTACACCTTC
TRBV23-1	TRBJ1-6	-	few	CASRGVRNSPLHF	TGCGCCAGCAGGGGGGTTAGGAATTCACCCCTCCACTTT
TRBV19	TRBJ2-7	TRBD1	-	CASMGQSDEQYF	TGTGCCAGTATGGGACAGTCTGACGAGCAGTACTTC
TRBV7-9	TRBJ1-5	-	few	CASSVQSSNQPQHF	TGTGCCAGCAGCGTTCAGAGTAGCAATCAGCCCCAGCATTTT
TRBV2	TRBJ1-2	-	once	CASRGERGGGYTF	TGTGCCAGCAGAGGGGAGCGAGGCGGGGGCTACACCTTC
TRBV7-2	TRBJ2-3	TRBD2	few	CASSSQRGLTDTQYF	TGTGCCAGCAGCTCACAGCGGGGGTTAACAGATACGCAGTATTTT
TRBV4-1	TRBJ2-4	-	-	CASSQDLLAKNIQYF	TGCGCCAGCAGCCAAGATCTATTAGCCAAAAACATTCAGTACTTC
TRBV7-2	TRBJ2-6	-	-	CASSLYPRGVSGANVLTF	TGTGCCAGCAGCTTATATCCCAGAGGGGTTTCTGGGGCCAACGTCCTGACTTTC
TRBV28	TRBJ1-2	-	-	CASSRQRGNYGYTF	TGTGCCAGCAGTCGACAAAGGGGGAACTATGGCTACACCTTC
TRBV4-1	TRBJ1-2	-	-	CASSQDLGNRDGYTF	TGCGCCAGCAGCCAAGATCTCGGGAACAGGGATGGCTACACCTTC
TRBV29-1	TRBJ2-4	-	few	CSAASRGVGNIQYF	TGCAGCGCTGCCTCCAGGGGTGTCGGAAACATTCAGTACTTC
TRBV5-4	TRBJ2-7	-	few	CASSSFRGRAPGEQYF	TGTGCCAGCAGCTCGTTCAGGGGCAGGGCCCCTGGGGAGCAGTACTTC
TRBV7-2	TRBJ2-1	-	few	CASSYQRRPNEQFF	TGTGCCAGCAGCTATCAAAGGAGGCCCAATGAGCAGTTCTTC
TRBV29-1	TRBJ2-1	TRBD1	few	CSVAGQGVNEQFF	TGCAGCGTTGCGGGACAGGGGGTCAATGAGCAGTTCTTC
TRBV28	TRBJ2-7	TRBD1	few	CASSFRQGRHEQYF	TGTGCCAGCAGTTTTAGACAGGGGAGGCACGAGCAGTACTTC
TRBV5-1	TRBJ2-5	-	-	CASSPDGGRETQYF	TGCGCCAGCAGCCCCGACGGGGGCCGAGAGACCCAGTACTTC
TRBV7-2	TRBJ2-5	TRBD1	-	CASSLQGQQETQYF	TGTGCCAGCAGCTTACAGGGACAGCAAGAGACCCAGTACTTC
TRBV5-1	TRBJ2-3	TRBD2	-	CASSSSGTSADTQYF	TGCGCCAGCAGCTCATCTGGGACTAGCGCAGATACGCAGTATTTT
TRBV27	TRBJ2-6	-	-	CASRSGHQSGANVLTF	TGTGCCAGCAGATCGGGACACCAATCTGGGGCCAACGTCCTGACTTTC
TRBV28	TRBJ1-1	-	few	CASSHEMNTEAFF	TGTGCCAGCAGCCATGAGATGAACACTGAAGCTTTCTTT
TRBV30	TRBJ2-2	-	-	CAWRLSRGDTGELFF	TGTGCCTGGAGGTTGTCCCGAGGGGACACCGGGGAGCTGTTTTTT
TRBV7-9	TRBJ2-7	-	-	CASSMVFDYEQYF	TGTGCCAGCAGCATGGTTTTTGACTACGAGCAGTACTTC
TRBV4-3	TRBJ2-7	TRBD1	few	CASSENFGTGVEQYF	TGCGCCAGCAGCGAAAATTTCGGGACAGGGGTCGAGCAGTACTTC
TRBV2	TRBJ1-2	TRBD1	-	CASSQGGDGYTF	TGTGCCAGCAGTCAGGGGGGAGATGGCTACACCTTC
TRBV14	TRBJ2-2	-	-	CASSPRQGLGELFF	TGTGCCAGCAGCCCACGGCAGGGGCTCGGGGAGCTGTTTTTT
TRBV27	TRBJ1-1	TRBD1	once	CASRQQGVTNTEAFF	TGTGCCAGCAGGCAACAGGGGGTTACGAACACTGAAGCTTTCTTT